This TCR beta chain was recorded in a study of follicular helper T cells after annual influenza vaccination. The CDR3 totals 15 residues. In germline, CDR1 is MDHEN, CDR2 SYDVKM. J lost 5 bases, V lost 4 bases, and 10 bases had no gene match. Sequenced by immunoSEQ multiplex PCR; TCRdb stores in-frame clones only, minus some. The table lists nearly 7,000 clones, around 82% of them singletons, with roughly 1.3% in the top ten. Specified time point: 2015-2016 season, 7 days after influenza vaccination. The sample in question was CXCR5- memory CD4+ T cells sorted from blood, obtained 7 days after influenza vaccination. The TCR sequence derives from an adult who received the influenza vaccine. The chain has TRBV28 and TRBJ2-5; 7 positions match TRBD2. CDR3: CASSSKRLARETQYF. For the CDR3, the DNA is TGTGCCAGCAGTTCAAAACGACTAGCAAGGGAGACCCAGTACTTC.